This TCR beta chain stems from a study of blood T cell repertoires in COVID-19. The overall study: The United States, Italy and Spain were the sources of the acute and convalescent COVID-19 samples. The cDNA or gDNA used as material had been derived from T cells, B-cell-depleted T cells, or PBMCs.

The ends lost 4 bases at V and 2 bases at J; junction bases unmatched: 12. Germline V gene sequence: CDR1 SGHNT, CDR2 YYREEE (reference sequence). This CDR3 has 16 amino acids. Under the authors' procedure: Quantification of nucleated cells was approximated via reference gene primer amplification. This table comes from immunoSEQ multiplex PCR, and its TCRdb copy is limited to in-frame clones, with some not included. Clonal size and the V and J genes are those of that table, whereas D and trimming came from the DNA. The table shows about 100,000 clones, with around 80% occurring only once. This sequence was found in a man aged 60 to 69 with active or convalescent COVID-19. The specimen sequenced was peripheral blood. The rearrangement uses TRBV5-4 and TRBJ2-7, with TRBD2 matching over 7 bases. The CDR3 protein is CASSARRAGEPYEQYF. The CDR3 nucleotides read TGTGCCAGCAGCGCACGCCGGGCGGGAGAACCCTACGAGCAGTACTTC.